This T cell receptor (beta chain) was profiled in a study of blood T cell repertoires in COVID-19. Germline V gives CDR1 SGDLS, CDR2 YYNGEE. The V and J ends lost 0 bases and 4 bases respectively, with 10 bases between them. This CDR3 comprises 15 residues. How the authors handled the data: Amplified reference gene primers provided the basis for estimating nucleated cell counts. Sequenced by immunoSEQ multiplex PCR; TCRdb stores in-frame clones only, minus some. The V and J calls and clone size are taken from that table; D and trimming were inferred from the DNA. Of about 190,000 clones in the sample, 75% to 90% were seen once.

The chain joins TRBV9 to TRBJ2-2; weak D call: TRBD1 (5 bases). What was sequenced was peripheral blood. The receptor comes from a man younger than 40 with acute or convalescent COVID-19. The CDR3 loop is CASSVAHRGTGELFF. CDR3 bases: TGTGCCAGCAGCGTAGCTCATAGGGGCACCGGGGAGCTGTTTTTT.